This T cell receptor beta chain is from a study of blood T cell repertoires in COVID-19. Across the whole study: COVID-19 samples collected from the United States, Italy and Spain covered acute and convalescent phases. Sources were T cells, B-cell-depleted T cells, or PBMCs; the material itself was cDNA or gDNA.

V shed 3 bases, J shed 7 bases, and the junction held 10 bases outside the gene matches. The germline CDR1 and CDR2 sequences are MGHRA and YSYEKL. CDR3 length equals 15 residues. Original data processing: Quantification of nucleated cells was approximated via reference gene primer amplification. Only in-frame clones appear in the TCRdb table, and some are missing; sequencing was by immunoSEQ multiplex PCR. That table supplies the V and J calls and clone size; D and trimming were determined from the DNA. The top ten clones hold 2.5% to 3.5% of a sample with a few hundred thousand clones, roughly 84% of them seen once.

The sequence was collected from a woman younger than 30 with acute or convalescent COVID-19. Sequencing input: peripheral blood. J is TRBJ2-7 and V is TRBV4-1; 9 bases fit TRBD1. In DNA form, the CDR3 reads TGCGCCAGCAGCCAGGACCCGGGACAGGGTATTGAGCAGTACTTC. Its translation is CASSQDPGQGIEQYF.